Detailed here is one T cell receptor (beta chain). Only CD45RO-negative cells positively selected for CCR7 counted as naive CD8 cells, so terminally differentiated effector memory CD45RA+ cells were excluded. TCRdb's table, derived via immunoSEQ multiplex PCR, lists solely in-frame clones and lacks some. This repertoire shows more than 2 million clones, about 94% found once; its top ten account for more than 1.5%. The V end lost 4 bases, the J end lost 2 bases, and 9 bases lay between the germline ends. The CDR3 sequence is 13 residues long. The germline V gene encodes CDR1 MGHDK and CDR2 SYGVNS. This specimen belongs to a study of shared clonotypes between healthy human individuals.

The clonotype originates from a man younger than 35 in good health. Some clones in this sample may be carry-over from other donors' samples. Sequenced material: naive CD8+ T cells from PBMCs. The chain links TRBV25-1 to TRBJ2-7; a possible D gene is TRBD2 (5 bases). As DNA, the CDR3 is TGTGCCAGCAGTGGGGGAGCGGCCTACGAGCAGTACTTC. Residues: CASSGGAAYEQYF.